The next 29 T cell receptor beta chains were all read from a single sample in a study of T cell responses to AZD1222 COVID-19 vaccine. Sequenced by immunoSEQ multiplex PCR; TCRdb stores in-frame clones only, minus some. Seen here are approximately 70,000 clones, more than 70% observed once, and the top ten hold 4.5% to 5%. The sequencing used peripheral blood, collected 28 days after the second dose of the MenACWY control vaccine. These receptors all stem from an adult who received the MenACWY meningococcal vaccine as a control.

The chain has TRBV11-2 and TRBJ2-7, with D maybe TRBD2 (5 bases). Germline CDR1 SGHAT, CDR2 FQNNGV. The CDR3 is 14 residues long. V lost 4 bases, J lost 5 bases, and 15 bases lay in between. As DNA, the CDR3 is TGTGCCAGCAGCTCACTAAGGGAGTGGAACGAGCAGTACTTC. Protein product: CASSSLREWNEQYF.

The rearrangement links TRBV19 to TRBJ1-5, with D perhaps matching TRBD1 (6 bases). This CDR3 has 17 residues. V was cut by 6 bases and J by 0 bases, with 18 bases left in between. Germline V gives CDR1 LNHDA, CDR2 SQIVND (reference sequence). In nucleotides, the CDR3 is TGTGCCAGTAGGCCTCTTGATGGACAGAATAGCAATCAGCCCCAGCATTTT. Its protein is CASRPLDGQNSNQPQHF.

The rearrangement uses TRBV7-2 and TRBJ1-4, with D tentatively TRBD1 (6 bases). The V end was cut by 2 bases, the J end by 7 bases, with 17 bases between. The CDR3 sequence is 16 residues long. Germline CDR1 is SGHTA and CDR2 is FQGNSA. Written as DNA, the CDR3 is TGTGCCAGCAGCTTATTCGGTCCCAGAGGGGGTGAAAAACTGTTTTTT. Amino acid sequence: CASSLFGPRGGEKLFF.

This chain links TRBV18 with TRBJ1-1; perhaps TRBD1 as D (5 bases). This CDR3 has 13 amino acids. V was pared by 3 bases and J by 3 bases, with 8 bases between. Germline CDR1 reads KGHSH; CDR2 reads LQKENI. The DNA for the CDR3 is TGTGCCAGCTCACCTCGGGGGGACACTGAAGCTTTCTTT. It is translated as CASSPRGDTEAFF. Filled out from reference TRBV18 and TRBJ1-1, the complete variable domain reads NAGVMQNPRHLVRRRGQEARLRCSPMKGHSHVYWYRQLPEEGLKFMVYLQKENIIDESGMPKERFSAEFPKEGPSILRIQQVVRGDSAAYFCASSPRGDTEAFFGQGTRLTVV.

The chain combines TRBV10-2 with TRBJ2-7, with D perhaps given as TRBD1 or TRBD2 (5 bases each). The CDR3 runs to 19 residues. V was clipped by 4 bases and J by 7 bases, with 32 bases between them. Germline assignment: CDR1 WSHSY and CDR2 SAAADI. CDR3 loop: CASSGGYTGLGLAYREQYF. The CDR3, as DNA: TGCGCCAGCAGTGGGGGGTATACGGGATTGGGGCTAGCCTACAGGGAGCAGTACTTC.

This clone appeared a few times. The CDR3 coding sequence is TGTGCCAGTAGTATGGGAGCGGGAGGGAACTACGAGCAGTACTTC. It encodes CASSMGAGGNYEQYF. The rearrangement uses TRBV19 and TRBJ2-7; 10 bases agree with TRBD2. J was trimmed by 3 bases and V by 3 bases; bases with no gene match: 5. The CDR3 is made up of 15 amino acids. Germline CDR1 is LNHDA and CDR2 is SQIVND (reference sequence).

This sequence joins TRBV19 and TRBJ1-6; no firm D call. The length of the CDR3 is 15 residues. Trimming shortened V by 3 bases and J by 8 bases, and 14 bases separated the two germline ends. The germline V gene encodes CDR1 LNHDA and CDR2 SQIVND (reference sequence). The CDR3 sequence is CASSIGQAGDSPLHF. CDR3 nucleotide sequence: TGTGCCAGTAGTATCGGGCAGGCCGGGGATTCACCCCTCCACTTT.

The V call is TRBV6-5, the J call TRBJ1-2, with a possible D match to TRBD1 (5 bases). V gave up 6 bases and J gave up 6 bases, with 14 bases separating them. The germline gives CDR1 MNHEY, CDR2 SVGAGI. The CDR3 totals 13 residues. Written as DNA, the CDR3 is TGTGCCAGCAGCCAAAAGGCACAGGATGGCTACACCTTC. Translation gives CASSQKAQDGYTF.

The chain links TRBV27 to TRBJ2-2, with 9 bases matching TRBD1. The CDR3 is 15 amino acids. The V segment lost 8 bases and the J segment 0 bases; nucleotides outside the gene matches: 4. CDR1 and CDR2 from the germline V gene are MNHEY and SMNVEV (reference sequence). Written as DNA, the CDR3 is TGTGCCAGCCACAGGGGGCACGCGAACACCGGGGAGCTGTTTTTT. Its translation: CASHRGHANTGELFF.

J is TRBJ1-2 and V is TRBV12-3 or TRBV12-4, with D uncertain. Trimming took off 3 bases at V and 2 bases at J, with 7 bases between the two ends. This CDR3 spans 13 amino acids. CDR3 sequence reads: CASSFEPNYGYTF. CDR3 in DNA: TGTGCCAGCAGTTTTGAACCAAACTATGGCTACACCTTC.

The chain is built from TRBV5-4 and TRBJ1-3, with no clear D. The V end was cut by 0 bases, the J end by 0 bases, with 10 bases between. This CDR3 has 16 amino acids. The germline V gene encodes CDR1 SGHNT and CDR2 YYREEE (reference sequence). The CDR3 is CASSLAETGSGNTIYF. CDR3 DNA: TGTGCCAGCAGCTTGGCGGAAACGGGCTCTGGAAACACCATATATTTT.

V usage is TRBV27 and J usage is TRBJ2-7; D possibly corresponds to TRBD1 (6 bases). Germline V gives CDR1 MNHEY, CDR2 SMNVEV (reference sequence). This CDR3 contains 15 residues. Trimming removed 5 bases from V and 2 bases from J, with 16 bases in between. The CDR3 DNA follows: TGTGCCAGCAGTCCGATGACTTCAGGGGCCTACGAGCAGTACTTC. This sequence encodes CASSPMTSGAYEQYF.

The V gene is TRBV6-5, the J gene TRBJ2-7, with D tentatively TRBD1 (6 bases). From germline, CDR1 is MNHEY and CDR2 SVGAGI. The CDR3 covers 13 residues. Trimming left V 0 bases short and J 6 bases short, with 9 bases between. CDR3 DNA sequence: TGTGCCAGCAGTTACTCCAGGGACACCGAGCAGTACTTC. Residues: CASSYSRDTEQYF.

The sample holds a few counts of this clone. V usage is TRBV30 and J usage is TRBJ2-5, with D unresolved. The CDR3 spans 13 residues. V lost 2 bases and J 4 bases, leaving 11 bases between the germline ends. Looked up from germline, CDR1 is GTSNPN and CDR2 is SVGIG (reference sequence). The DNA of the CDR3 is TGTGCCTGGAGTTCAACATCGGGAGAGACCCAGTACTTC. This codes for CAWSSTSGETQYF.

The chain links TRBV7-2 to TRBJ2-6; D is undetermined. CDR1 SGHTA and CDR2 FQGNSA come from the germline V gene. V lost 5 bases and J lost 1, with 9 bases in between. The CDR3 has 15 residues. The CDR3 DNA follows: TGTGCCAGCAGCCCATGGCTTTCTGGGGCCAACGTCCTGACTTTC. This gives the protein CASSPWLSGANVLTF.

The chain joins TRBV29-1 to TRBJ1-2; unclear D gene. Between the trimmed V and J ends, which lost 6 bases and 0 bases, there was a span of 11 bases. Germline V gives CDR1 SQVTM, CDR2 ANQGSEA. The CDR3 totals 13 residues. As DNA, the CDR3 is TGCAGCGTAGAGGACGGTCCTAACTATGGCTACACCTTC. Encoded protein: CSVEDGPNYGYTF.

This sequence joins TRBV10-3 and TRBJ1-1; D is undetermined. V was shortened by 4 bases and J by 1 base, with 7 bases between the two germline ends. The CDR3 loop spans 13 amino acids. Germline CDR1 ENHRY, CDR2 SYGVKD. CDR3 DNA sequence: TGTGCCATCAGTGGTCGGGGGAACACTGAAGCTTTCTTT. Translation: CAISGRGNTEAFF.

V gene TRBV7-2 combines with J gene TRBJ2-7, with 8 positions matching TRBD2. The CDR3 extends over 13 amino acids. V lost 3 bases to trimming and J lost 7 bases; unmatched junction nucleotides: 5. Germline V gene data show CDR1 as SGHTA and CDR2 as FQGNSA. The CDR3 loop is CASSFGGAREQYF. The CDR3 DNA follows: TGTGCCAGCAGCTTCGGGGGGGCAAGGGAGCAGTACTTC.

The chain uses TRBV10-3 and TRBJ2-7; tentatively, D is TRBD1 or TRBD2 (6 bases each). In germline, CDR1 is ENHRY, CDR2 SYGVKD. The CDR3 covers 14 residues. Trimming took off 6 bases at V and 2 bases at J, with 14 bases between the two ends. In DNA, the CDR3 is TGTGCCATCAGCTACTCGGAGGGGGCCTACGAGCAGTACTTC. This sequence encodes CAISYSEGAYEQYF.

This chain joins TRBV15 and TRBJ1-1, with 7 bases fitting TRBD1. Trimming removed 1 base from V and 2 bases from J; junction bases left unmatched: 4. The CDR3 loop spans 15 amino acids. Germline CDR1 is LNHNV and CDR2 is YYDKDF (reference sequence). The CDR3 nucleotides read TGTGCCACCAGCAGAGTGGCAGGGGGTAACACTGAAGCTTTCTTT. This sequence encodes CATSRVAGGNTEAFF.

This chain joins TRBV18 and TRBJ1-1; D is undetermined. Germline V gives CDR1 KGHSH, CDR2 LQKENI. The CDR3 length is 17 residues. Trimming left V 6 bases short and J 1 base short, with 21 bases between. CDR3 bases: TGTGCCAGCTCGATGTACTTTAGCGGGTCCGGGAACACTGAAGCTTTCTTT. Its translation is CASSMYFSGSGNTEAFF.

The chain is built from TRBV5-1 and TRBJ1-6; a weak D match, TRBD1 (5 bases). Trimming left V 3 bases short and J 3 bases short, with 16 bases between. In germline, CDR1 is SGHRS, CDR2 YFSETQ. The CDR3 extends over 17 amino acids. CDR3 amino acids: CASSSLGADYYNSPLHF. In DNA form, the CDR3 reads TGCGCCAGCAGCTCACTCGGGGCAGATTACTATAATTCACCCCTCCACTTT.

This sequence joins TRBV28 and TRBJ1-2; TRBD1 is a possible D gene (5 bases). CDR3 length: 14 residues. The V end was cut by 6 bases, the J end by 2 bases, with 13 bases between. The germline V gene has CDR1 MDHEN and CDR2 SYDVKM. The CDR3 bases are TGTGCCAGCAGGCCCTGGGGCTACAACTATGGCTACACCTTC. Its translation: CASRPWGYNYGYTF.

Here the CDR3 DNA reads TGTGCCAGCAGCCTTACTTTAACTAGTTCACCCCTCCACTTT. This sequence encodes CASSLTLTSSPLHF. The chain recombines TRBV28 with TRBJ1-6; no definite D call. The CDR3 totals 14 residues. With 6 bases removed from V and 9 bases from J, the gap between germline ends came to 15 bases. CDR1 and CDR2 from the germline V gene are MDHEN and SYDVKM.

This clone was detected once. The chain carries TRBV5-4 and TRBJ1-1, with no clear D. Germline V CDR1 and CDR2: SGHNT, YYREEE (reference sequence). This CDR3 has 12 residues. V was clipped by 0 bases and J by 8 bases, with 8 bases between them. In DNA, the CDR3 is TGTGCCAGCAGCTTGGTTGGCAGGGAAGCTTTCTTT. Translated: CASSLVGREAFF.

The J gene is TRBJ2-7, the V gene TRBV28; perhaps TRBD1 as D (6 bases). V lost 8 bases and J lost 3, with 8 bases in between. Germline CDR1 MDHEN, CDR2 SYDVKM. The CDR3 runs 11 residues. The CDR3 here is CASRDNYEQYF. The CDR3 DNA reads as TGTGCCAGCCGGGACAACTACGAGCAGTACTTC.

The V and J genes are TRBV19 and TRBJ2-3; D is ambiguous. Between the trimmed V and J ends, which lost 4 bases and 4 bases, there was a span of 18 bases. Germline CDR1 and CDR2: LNHDA and SQIVND (reference sequence). The CDR3 has 16 residues. The CDR3 DNA reads TGTGCCAGTAGTAGCCCTGGATTGGTGGGTGCAGATACGCAGTATTTT. It yields the protein CASSSPGLVGADTQYF.

This chain joins TRBV3-1 (or the pseudogene TRBV3-2) and TRBJ1-6, with TRBD1 as a possible D gene (5 bases). CDR1 is LGHDT and CDR2 is YNNKEL in the germline V gene (reference sequence). This CDR3 region has 14 residues. For the CDR3, the DNA is TGTGCAAGCGGGGGTAGCTCCTATAATTCACCCCTCCACTTT. Translating it yields CASGGSSYNSPLHF.

J is TRBJ1-2 and V is TRBV19; D gene unclear. The CDR3 length is 15 residues. V lost 6 bases, J lost 0 bases, and 14 bases lay in between. Looked up from germline, CDR1 is LNHDA and CDR2 is SQIVND (reference sequence). CDR3 DNA: TGTGCCAGTAGGGGCACCGATCTTCCTAACTATGGCTACACCTTC. It specifies CASRGTDLPNYGYTF.